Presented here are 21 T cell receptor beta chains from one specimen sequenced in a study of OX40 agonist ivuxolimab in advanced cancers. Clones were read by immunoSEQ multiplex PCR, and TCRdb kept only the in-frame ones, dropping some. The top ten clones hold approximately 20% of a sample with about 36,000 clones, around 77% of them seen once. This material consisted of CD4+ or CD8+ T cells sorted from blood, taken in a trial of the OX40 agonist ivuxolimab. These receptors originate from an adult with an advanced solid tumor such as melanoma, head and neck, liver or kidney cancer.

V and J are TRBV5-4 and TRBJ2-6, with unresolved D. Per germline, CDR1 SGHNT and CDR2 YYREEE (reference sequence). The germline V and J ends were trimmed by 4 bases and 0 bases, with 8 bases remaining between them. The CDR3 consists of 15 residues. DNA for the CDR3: TGTGCCAGCAGCCTAGTAGACTCTGGGGCCAACGTCCTGACTTTC. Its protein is CASSLVDSGANVLTF.

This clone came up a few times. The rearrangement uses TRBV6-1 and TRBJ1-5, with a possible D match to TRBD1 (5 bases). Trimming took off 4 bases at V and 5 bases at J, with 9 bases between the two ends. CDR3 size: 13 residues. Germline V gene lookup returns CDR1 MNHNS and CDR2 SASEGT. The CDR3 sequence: CASSGDGHQPQHF. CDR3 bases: TGTGCCAGCAGTGGGGACGGACATCAGCCCCAGCATTTT.

Here the CDR3 DNA reads TGTGCCAGCAGCAAAAGCGGTCGGCAGGGGGAAGATCAGCCCCAGCATTTT. Translated: CASSKSGRQGEDQPQHF. The chain joins TRBV21-1 to TRBJ1-5; the D call of TRBD1 is as the table states it, not checked on the DNA. TRBV21-1 is assigned pseudogene status. This CDR3 comprises 17 residues.

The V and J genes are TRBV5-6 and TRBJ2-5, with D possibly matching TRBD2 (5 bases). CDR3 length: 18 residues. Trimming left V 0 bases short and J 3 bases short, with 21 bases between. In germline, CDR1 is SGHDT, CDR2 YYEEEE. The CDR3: CASSLEPSADLGKETQYF. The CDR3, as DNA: TGTGCCAGCAGCTTGGAACCTTCCGCGGACTTGGGGAAAGAGACCCAGTACTTC.

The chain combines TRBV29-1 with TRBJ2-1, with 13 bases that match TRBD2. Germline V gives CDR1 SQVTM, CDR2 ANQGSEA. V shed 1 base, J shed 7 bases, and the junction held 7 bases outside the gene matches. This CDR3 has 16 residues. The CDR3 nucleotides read TGCAGCGTTGAAGGGGGACTAGCGGGGCGCACAAATGAGCAGTTCTTC. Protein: CSVEGGLAGRTNEQFF.

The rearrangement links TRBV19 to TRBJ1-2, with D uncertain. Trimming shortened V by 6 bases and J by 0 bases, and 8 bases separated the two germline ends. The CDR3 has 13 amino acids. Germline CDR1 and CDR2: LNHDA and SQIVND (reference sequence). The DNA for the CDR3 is TGTGCCAGTAGCCCGATGACTAACTATGGCTACACCTTC. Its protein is CASSPMTNYGYTF. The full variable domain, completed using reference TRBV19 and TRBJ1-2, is DGGITQSPKYLFRKEGQNVTLSCEQNLNHDAMYWYRQDPGQGLRLIYYSQIVNDFQKGDIAEGYSVSREKKESFPLTVTSAQKNPTAFYLCASSPMTNYGYTFGSGTRLTVV.

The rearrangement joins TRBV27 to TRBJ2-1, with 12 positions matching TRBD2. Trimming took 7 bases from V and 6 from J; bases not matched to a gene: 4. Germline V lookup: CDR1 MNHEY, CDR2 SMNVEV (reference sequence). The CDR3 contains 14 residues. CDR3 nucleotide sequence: TGTGCCAGCAAACCGGGACTAGCGGGCAATGAGCAGTTCTTC. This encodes CASKPGLAGNEQFF.

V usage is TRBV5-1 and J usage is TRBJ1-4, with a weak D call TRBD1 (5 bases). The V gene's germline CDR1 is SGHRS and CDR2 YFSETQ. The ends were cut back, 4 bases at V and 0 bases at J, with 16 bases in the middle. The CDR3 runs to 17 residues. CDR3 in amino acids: CASSAGTAGTTNEKLFF. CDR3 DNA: TGCGCCAGCAGCGCCGGGACGGCTGGGACAACTAATGAAAAACTGTTTTTT.

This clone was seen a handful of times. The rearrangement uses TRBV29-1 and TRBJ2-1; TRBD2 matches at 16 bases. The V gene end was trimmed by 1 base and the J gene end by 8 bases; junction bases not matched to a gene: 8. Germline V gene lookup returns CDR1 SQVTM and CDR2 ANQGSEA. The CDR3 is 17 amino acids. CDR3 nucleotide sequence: TGCAGCGTTGAAGCCTTGGGACTAGCGGGAGGGGTCGATGAGCAGTTCTTC. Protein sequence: CSVEALGLAGGVDEQFF.

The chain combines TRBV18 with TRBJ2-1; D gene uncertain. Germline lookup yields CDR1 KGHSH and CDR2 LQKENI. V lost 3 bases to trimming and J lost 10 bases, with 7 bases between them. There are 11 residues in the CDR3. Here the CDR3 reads CASSPSWEQFF. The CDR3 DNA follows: TGTGCCAGCTCACCTAGTTGGGAGCAGTTCTTC.

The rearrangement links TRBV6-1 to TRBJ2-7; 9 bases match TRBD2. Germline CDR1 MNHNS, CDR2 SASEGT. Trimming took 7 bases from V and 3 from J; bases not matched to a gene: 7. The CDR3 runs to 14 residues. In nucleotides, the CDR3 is TGTGCCAGCAAAGGACTAGCGCCAATCTACGAGCAGTACTTC. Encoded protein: CASKGLAPIYEQYF.

Here the CDR3 DNA reads TGTGCCAGCAGTGGATTACTGACGGACTTAGCTAACTATGGCTACACCTTC. Its protein product is CASSGLLTDLANYGYTF. The J gene is TRBJ1-2, the V gene TRBV2, with D hard to call. The CDR3 is made up of 17 amino acids. V dropped 4 bases and J dropped 0 bases, with 18 bases sitting between them. Germline CDR1 is SNHLY and CDR2 is FYNNEI.

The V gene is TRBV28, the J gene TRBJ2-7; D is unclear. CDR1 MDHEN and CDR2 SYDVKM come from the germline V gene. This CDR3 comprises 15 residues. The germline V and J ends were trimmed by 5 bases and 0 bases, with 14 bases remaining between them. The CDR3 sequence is CASSRQSTISYEQYF. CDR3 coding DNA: TGTGCCAGCAGTCGTCAAAGCACCATCTCCTACGAGCAGTACTTC.

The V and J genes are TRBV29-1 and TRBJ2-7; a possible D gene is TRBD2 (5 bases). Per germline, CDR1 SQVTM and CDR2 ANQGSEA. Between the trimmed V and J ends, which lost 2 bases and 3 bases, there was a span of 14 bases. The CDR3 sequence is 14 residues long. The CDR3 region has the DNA TGCAGCGTTGAAATCGGAGGCAGCTACTACGAGCAGTACTTC. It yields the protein CSVEIGGSYYEQYF.

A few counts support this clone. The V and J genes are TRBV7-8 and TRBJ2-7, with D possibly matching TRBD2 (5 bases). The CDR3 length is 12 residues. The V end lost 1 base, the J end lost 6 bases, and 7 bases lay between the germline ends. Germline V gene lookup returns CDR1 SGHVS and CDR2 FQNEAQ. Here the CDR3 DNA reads TGTGCCAGCAGCTTAGGTCGGGGCGAGCAGTACTTC. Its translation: CASSLGRGEQYF.

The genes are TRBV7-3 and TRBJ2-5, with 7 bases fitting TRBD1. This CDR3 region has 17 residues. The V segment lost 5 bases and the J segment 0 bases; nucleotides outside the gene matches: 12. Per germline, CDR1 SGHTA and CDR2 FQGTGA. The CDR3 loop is CASSLRDSERYQETQYF. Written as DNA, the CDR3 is TGTGCCAGCAGCCTACGGGACAGCGAAAGGTACCAAGAGACCCAGTACTTC.

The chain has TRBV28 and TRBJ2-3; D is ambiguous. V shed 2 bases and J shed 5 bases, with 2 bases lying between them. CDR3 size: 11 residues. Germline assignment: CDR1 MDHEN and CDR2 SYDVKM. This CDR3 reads CASSLRDTQYF. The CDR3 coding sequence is TGTGCCAGCAGTTTAAGAGATACGCAGTATTTT.

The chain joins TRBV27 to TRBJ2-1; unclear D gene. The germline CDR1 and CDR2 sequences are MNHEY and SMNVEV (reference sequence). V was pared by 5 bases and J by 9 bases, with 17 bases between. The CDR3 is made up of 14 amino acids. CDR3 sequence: CASSRGGPRPEQFF. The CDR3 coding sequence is TGTGCCAGCAGTCGAGGCGGACCCCGCCCTGAGCAGTTCTTC.

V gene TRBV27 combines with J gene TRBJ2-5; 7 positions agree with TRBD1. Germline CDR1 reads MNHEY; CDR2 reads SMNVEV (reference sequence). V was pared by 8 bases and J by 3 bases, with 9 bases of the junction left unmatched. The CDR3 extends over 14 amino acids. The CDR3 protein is CASGPTGTEETQYF. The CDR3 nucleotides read TGTGCCAGCGGGCCTACCGGGACAGAAGAGACCCAGTACTTC.

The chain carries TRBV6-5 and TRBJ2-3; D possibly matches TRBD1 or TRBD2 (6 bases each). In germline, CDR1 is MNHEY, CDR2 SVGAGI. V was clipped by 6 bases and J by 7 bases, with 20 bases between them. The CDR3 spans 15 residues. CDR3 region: CASRPDSPGGYTQYF. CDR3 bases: TGTGCCAGCAGACCGGACAGCCCCGGGGGATATACGCAGTATTTT.

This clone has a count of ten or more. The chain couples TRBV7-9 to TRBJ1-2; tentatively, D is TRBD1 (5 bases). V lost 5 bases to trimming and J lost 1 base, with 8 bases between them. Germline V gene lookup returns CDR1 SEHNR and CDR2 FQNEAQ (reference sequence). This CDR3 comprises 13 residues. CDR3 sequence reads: CASSQGLNYGYTF. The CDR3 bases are TGTGCCAGCAGCCAGGGACTTAACTATGGCTACACCTTC.